This is a list of T cell receptor beta chains from one sample in a study of T cell responses to AZD1222 COVID-19 vaccine. The assay was immunoSEQ multiplex PCR, and TCRdb's table has in-frame clones only and misses some. Among 110,000 to 150,000 clones listed, roughly nine tenths were seen once. The source was peripheral blood, collected on day 0 of AZD1222 vaccination. All receptors derive from an adult in good health. Each CDR3 is given with its conserved first and last residue. Each record gives: CDR3 protein, CDR3 DNA, J gene, clone size, V gene, D gene. A D gene is named only where the DNA matches it firmly. Expanded clones are given a class, and other clones once, few, many or no size at all.

CASSLVRAANEKLFF TGTGCCAGCAGCTTAGTGCGGGCGGCTAATGAAAAACTGTTTTTT TRBJ1-4 NA TRBV7-2 NA
CASSFLGDYEQYF TGTGCCAGCAGTTTCCTGGGAGACTACGAGCAGTACTTC TRBJ2-7 NA TRBV27 NA
CASSLRGEFNTEAFF TGCGCCAGCAGCTTGCGGGGGGAGTTTAACACTGAAGCTTTCTTT TRBJ1-1 NA TRBV5-1 NA
CASSLSRGLNEQYF TGCGCCAGCAGCTTGTCCAGGGGGCTCAACGAGCAGTACTTC TRBJ2-7 NA TRBV5-1 TRBD1
CASSLLDTPQNTIYF TGTGCCAGCAGCCTTCTGGACACCCCGCAAAACACCATATATTTT TRBJ1-3 once TRBV14 NA
CAISEAGDRGTYEQYF TGTGCCATCAGTGAGGCGGGGGACAGGGGGACCTACGAGCAGTACTTC TRBJ2-7 NA TRBV10-3 TRBD1
CAWDGTSGSWSSEQYF TGTGCCTGGGATGGGACTAGCGGGAGCTGGTCGTCCGAGCAGTACTTC TRBJ2-7 NA TRBV30 TRBD2
CASSLSFGNRNQPQHF TGTGCCAGCAGTTTATCGTTCGGTAATCGCAATCAGCCCCAGCATTTT TRBJ1-5 NA TRBV27 NA
CASQNICNQPQHF TGTGCCAGCCAAAATATTTGTAATCAGCCCCAGCATTTT TRBJ1-5 NA TRBV27 NA
CASSLVDPTNEKLFF TGCGCCAGCAGCTTGGTTGACCCAACTAATGAAAAACTGTTTTTT TRBJ1-4 once TRBV5-1 NA
CSVGAILGTDRYTF TGCAGCGTTGGGGCCATTTTAGGGACAGACCGCTACACCTTC TRBJ1-2 NA TRBV29-1 TRBD1
CASSSDSRNSPLHF TGCGCCAGCAGCTCGGACAGCCGAAATTCACCCCTCCACTTT TRBJ1-6 NA TRBV5-1 NA
CASSWSGVTDTQYF TGCGCCAGCAGCTGGAGCGGGGTCACAGATACGCAGTATTTT TRBJ2-3 NA TRBV5-1 TRBD2
CASSLFTGGTGELFF TGTGCCAGCAGCTTATTTACAGGGGGCACCGGGGAGCTGTTTTTT TRBJ2-2 NA TRBV11-2 TRBD1
CASRDRASYEQYF TGTGCCAGCAGGGACAGGGCTTCCTACGAGCAGTACTTC TRBJ2-7 NA TRBV12-3/TRBV12-4 TRBD1
CASSPPPRYEQYF TGTGCCAGCAGTCCGCCCCCCAGGTACGAGCAGTACTTC TRBJ2-7 NA TRBV28 NA
CSVEGFRESPYEQYF TGCAGCGTTGAAGGCTTCAGGGAATCGCCCTACGAGCAGTACTTC TRBJ2-7 NA TRBV29-1 NA
CASSLDGQPYEQYF TGCGCCAGCAGCTTGGACGGACAACCCTACGAGCAGTACTTC TRBJ2-7 few TRBV5-1 NA
CASSAGQGNQPQHF TGTGCCAGCAGCGCCGGACAGGGGAATCAGCCCCAGCATTTT TRBJ1-5 NA TRBV5-4 TRBD1
CSGTTGNNQPQHF TGCAGTGGGACGACAGGGAACAATCAGCCCCAGCATTTT TRBJ1-5 NA TRBV29-1 TRBD1
CASSTLDLKETQYF TGTGCCAGCAGCACCCTAGACCTGAAAGAGACCCAGTACTTC TRBJ2-5 NA TRBV13 NA
CASSLGQGTGELFF TGTGCCAGCAGCTTAGGACAGGGGACCGGGGAGCTGTTTTTT TRBJ2-2 NA TRBV7-2 TRBD1
CASSGLGTYEQYF TGCGCCAGCAGTGGACTTGGAACCTACGAGCAGTACTTC TRBJ2-7 NA TRBV10-2 NA
CASSPGLSQETQYF TGTGCCAGCAGCCCTGGACTATCTCAAGAGACCCAGTACTTC TRBJ2-5 NA TRBV7-2 NA
CASSFGRSNEKLFF TGTGCCAGCAGCTTCGGCAGATCTAATGAAAAACTGTTTTTT TRBJ1-4 NA TRBV7-9 NA
CASSVGGINSPLHF TGTGCCAGCAGCGTAGGAGGGATCAATTCACCCCTCCACTTT TRBJ1-6 NA TRBV9 NA
CASSLDPSLSYEQYF TGTGCCAGCAGCTTAGACCCTAGCCTGTCCTACGAGCAGTACTTC TRBJ2-7 NA TRBV7-2 NA
CASSILAGYEQYF TGTGCCAGTAGTATACTAGCGGGATACGAGCAGTACTTC TRBJ2-7 NA TRBV19 TRBD2
CASSLGSPYNEQFF TGTGCCAGCAGCTTAGGGTCCCCCTACAATGAGCAGTTCTTC TRBJ2-1 NA TRBV7-2 NA
CASNPGLGRFYGYTF TGTGCCAGCAACCCAGGACTAGGCCGTTTCTATGGCTACACCTTC TRBJ1-2 NA TRBV28 NA
CASSLERQGLNTEAFF TGTGCCAGCAGCTTAGAGAGACAGGGGCTGAACACTGAAGCTTTCTTT TRBJ1-1 NA TRBV7-2 TRBD1
CASSKNIQAPMNTEAFF TGTGCCAGCAGCAAAAACATACAGGCACCAATGAACACTGAAGCTTTCTTT TRBJ1-1 NA TRBV21-1 NA
CASSPPTDTQYF TGTGCCAGCAGTCCGCCCACAGATACGCAGTATTTT TRBJ2-3 NA TRBV27 NA
CASSLEAGAIDTQYF TGTGCCAGCAGCTTAGAAGCGGGAGCGATAGATACGCAGTATTTT TRBJ2-3 NA TRBV7-6 TRBD2
CASRPRGLDTEAFF TGTGCCAGCAGACCCAGGGGGCTGGACACTGAAGCTTTCTTT TRBJ1-1 NA TRBV27 TRBD1
CASSLWQGDSGGYTF TGTGCCAGCAGCTTGTGGCAGGGGGACTCCGGGGGCTACACCTTC TRBJ1-2 few TRBV5-5 TRBD1
CASSLVTGPSSYNEQFF TGTGCCAGCAGCTTAGTGACGGGCCCGAGCTCCTACAATGAGCAGTTCTTC TRBJ2-1 NA TRBV7-9 NA
CASSLQATGELFF TGTGCCAGCAGTTTACAGGCCACCGGGGAGCTGTTTTTT TRBJ2-2 NA TRBV6-5 NA
CASSSRREKLFF TGTGCCAGCAGTTCCAGGAGAGAAAAACTGTTTTTT TRBJ1-4 few TRBV27 NA
CATRSGGNYGYTF TGTGCCACCCGGTCGGGGGGGAACTATGGCTACACCTTC TRBJ1-2 NA TRBV7-9 NA
CASSSGADYGYTF TGTGCCAGCAGTTCCGGCGCTGACTATGGCTACACCTTC TRBJ1-2 once TRBV6-2/TRBV6-3 NA
CASSPRTGELFF TGCGCCAGCAGTCCCCGCACCGGGGAGCTGTTTTTT TRBJ2-2 NA TRBV10-2 NA
CATSDEYREETQYF TGTGCCACCAGTGATGAGTACAGAGAAGAGACCCAGTACTTC TRBJ2-5 NA TRBV24-1 NA
CASSFRLAGGANNEQFF TGTGCCAGCAGTTTTCGACTAGCGGGAGGGGCAAACAATGAGCAGTTCTTC TRBJ2-1 NA TRBV27 TRBD2
CASSLSGPGNTIYF TGTGCCAGCAGTCTCTCGGGGCCTGGAAACACCATATATTTT TRBJ1-3 NA TRBV27 NA
CASSPGGGGQFYEQYF TGTGCCAGCTCACCCGGAGGAGGGGGACAGTTCTACGAGCAGTACTTC TRBJ2-7 once TRBV18 NA
CASGLAHRGAIGGYTF TGTGCTAGTGGTTTGGCCCACAGGGGAGCAATCGGGGGCTACACCTTC TRBJ1-2 NA TRBV12-5 TRBD1
CASSLTGGASGANVLTF TGCGCCAGCAGCTTGACAGGGGGCGCCTCTGGGGCCAACGTCCTGACTTTC TRBJ2-6 NA TRBV5-1 TRBD1
CASSLRWTGELFF TGCGCCAGCAGCTTAAGATGGACCGGGGAGCTGTTTTTT TRBJ2-2 few TRBV5-1 NA
CASGLDQVGEQFF TGTGCTAGTGGTTTGGACCAGGTCGGTGAGCAGTTCTTC TRBJ2-1 NA TRBV12-5 NA
CATSRGNSNQPQHF TGTGCCACCAGCAGAGGGAATAGCAATCAGCCCCAGCATTTT TRBJ1-5 NA TRBV15 NA
CASSEAREGSGFF TGTGCCAGCAGTGAAGCACGCGAGGGCAGCGGGTTCTTC TRBJ2-1 NA TRBV2 NA
CASSLGGTGETQYF TGTGCCAGCAGCTTAGGCGGGACAGGAGAGACCCAGTACTTC TRBJ2-5 NA TRBV7-9 TRBD1
CAISARAVSYSNQPQHF TGTGCCATCAGTGCGAGGGCAGTATCTTATAGCAATCAGCCCCAGCATTTT TRBJ1-5 few TRBV10-3 NA
CASSRDLTGSYNEQFF TGCGCCAGCAGCCGAGATTTGACGGGCTCCTACAATGAGCAGTTCTTC TRBJ2-1 NA TRBV4-3 NA